Below, 20 T cell receptor beta chains from the same sample are listed, as sequenced in a study of T cells in Graves' hyperthyroidism and ophthalmopathy. The TCR beta CDR3 regions underwent amplification using RNA transcripts as the source. First-round RT-PCR targeting the TCR CDR3 was performed with the HTBI primer set. Each CDR3 protein is one row after TCRdb ran MiXCR on the multiplex PCR reads. The sample lists 490,000 or so distinct CDR3 sequences, over 45% occurring once. Sequencing was performed on peripheral blood or thyroid tissue (not recorded which). Every receptor here comes from an adult woman with Graves' disease, either hyperthyroidism or ophthalmopathy (not recorded which).

Of note for this clonotype: At one end the junction does not follow the germline gene, possibly because of a read error. The J gene is TRBJ1-5, the V gene TRBV20-1; D uncertain. The CDR3 has 14 amino acids. The germline V gene encodes CDR1 DFQATT and CDR2 SNEGSKA (reference sequence). The CDR3 here is CGASRGTVDQPQHF. The CDR3 DNA follows: TGCGGTGCTAGCCGTGGTACGGTCGATCAGCCCCAGCATTTT.

This sequence joins TRBV29-1 and TRBJ2-3, with D possibly being TRBD1 (6 bases). This CDR3 has 12 residues. CDR1 and CDR2 from the germline V gene are SQVTM and ANQGSEA. V was pared by 6 bases and J by 9 bases, with 16 bases between. DNA of the CDR3: TGCAGCGTCGACCCACAGGGCGGGACGCAGTATTTT. It specifies CSVDPQGGTQYF.

Notes on this clonotype: This may stem from a read error, because a much larger clone lies one nucleotide away. This rearrangement joins TRBV20-1 to TRBJ2-7; possibly TRBD1 for D (5 bases). Trimming cost V 3 bases and J 3 bases, with 12 bases left between them. CDR3 length equals 13 residues. Germline CDR1 is DFQATT and CDR2 is SNEGSKA (reference sequence). The CDR3 DNA is TGCAGTGCTAGCCAGGGTTTAGACTACGAGCAGTACTTC. It codes for CSASQGLDYEQYF.

This clonotype was observed many times. CDR3 amino acids: CATSDPREGVHEQYF. The CDR3 DNA follows: TGTGCCACCAGTGATCCCCGGGAAGGAGTCCACGAGCAGTACTTC. The chain has TRBV24-1 and TRBJ2-7; D possibly corresponds to TRBD2 (5 bases). In germline, CDR1 is KGHDR, CDR2 SFDVKD. The CDR3 is made up of 15 amino acids. V lost 3 bases and J 5 bases, leaving 16 bases between the germline ends.

The V and J genes are TRBV7-7 and TRBJ2-7; D is undetermined. Germline assignment: CDR1 SSHAT and CDR2 FNYEAQ (reference sequence). V was cut by 5 bases and J by 6 bases, with 14 bases left in between. The CDR3 totals 13 residues. The CDR3 DNA sequence: TGTGCCAGCAGCACGCTCGGGTCTCGCGAGCAGTACTTC. It yields the protein CASSTLGSREQYF.

Remarks on this clonotype: This may arise from a read error, as a much more abundant clone is one base away. V and J are TRBV20-1 and TRBJ2-7; the D call may be TRBD1 or TRBD2 (7 bases each). V lost 6 bases to trimming and J lost 7 bases, with 19 bases between them. Germline V gives CDR1 DFQATT, CDR2 SNEGSKA (reference sequence). This CDR3 is built from 13 residues. Here the CDR3 DNA reads TGCAGTGCCCACAGGGGTGCCGGGGGGGAGCAGTACTTC. Its protein product is CSAHRGAGGEQYF.

Ten or more counts support this clonotype. The chain links TRBV5-6 to TRBJ1-5; D not resolved. The V gene's germline CDR1 is SGHDT and CDR2 YYEEEE. V gave up 0 bases and J gave up 0 bases, with 7 bases separating them. The CDR3 runs to 15 residues. The CDR3 nucleotides are TGTGCCAGCAGCTTGGAGGCGTATAGCAATCAGCCCCAGCATTTT. Its protein product is CASSLEAYSNQPQHF.

The chain has TRBV19 and TRBJ1-4; the D gene is possibly TRBD1 (5 bases). The CDR3 length is 16 residues. Trimming cost V 4 bases and J 2 bases, with 14 bases left between them. Germline CDR1 reads LNHDA; CDR2 reads SQIVND (reference sequence). The CDR3 sequence: CASSKGRPATNEKLFF. The CDR3 nucleotides read TGTGCCAGTAGTAAGGGACGCCCGGCGACTAATGAAAAACTGTTTTTT.

The gene calls are TRBV6-5 and TRBJ1-1; unclear D gene. Germline V gene data show CDR1 as MNHEY and CDR2 as SVGAGI. The CDR3 has 15 amino acids. Trimming took off 0 bases at V and 1 base at J, with 9 bases between the two ends. The CDR3 DNA reads TGTGCCAGCAGTTACTCGACTAAGTCGAACACTGAAGCTTTCTTT. This translates into CASSYSTKSNTEAFF.

The rearrangement joins TRBV11-2 to TRBJ1-1; D unclear. Trimming pared 3 bases from V and 7 bases from J, leaving 12 bases between. Germline values: CDR1 SGHAT, CDR2 FQNNGV. This CDR3 has 13 amino acids. In nucleotides, the CDR3 is TGTGCCAGCAGCTTCAGCCGAGGAGGTGAAGCTTTCTTT. Amino acid sequence: CASSFSRGGEAFF.

The chain joins TRBV29-1 to TRBJ1-1; D uncertain. Germline V gene sequence: CDR1 SQVTM, CDR2 ANQGSEA. V was shortened by 4 bases and J by 1 base, with 10 bases between the two germline ends. The CDR3 has 13 amino acids. The CDR3 nucleotides are TGCAGCGTTGTCCCCCAACCGAACACTGAAGCTTTCTTT. Encoded protein: CSVVPQPNTEAFF.

The V and J genes are TRBV10-3 and TRBJ2-2; D is ambiguous. Trimming shortened V by 10 bases and J by 8 bases, and 8 bases separated the two germline ends. The CDR3 runs 10 residues. From germline, CDR1 is ENHRY and CDR2 SYGVKD. CDR3: CATFQGELFF. CDR3 coding DNA: TGTGCCACCTTTCAGGGGGAGCTGTTTTTT.

The chain carries TRBV5-1 and TRBJ1-2; a weak D match, TRBD1 (5 bases). The germline V and J ends were trimmed by 5 bases and 3 bases, with 8 bases remaining between them. CDR3 length equals 12 residues. Germline values: CDR1 SGHRS, CDR2 YFSETQ. The DNA of the CDR3 is TGCGCCAGCAGGGCCAGGGACTATGGCTACACCTTC. As protein: CASRARDYGYTF.

The rearrangement joins TRBV6-5 to TRBJ1-6; D is ambiguous. The V end lost 4 bases, the J end lost 7 bases, and 11 bases lay between the germline ends. The CDR3 loop spans 14 amino acids. Germline lookup yields CDR1 MNHEY and CDR2 SVGAGI. The CDR3 loop reads CASSLGSRNSPLHF. Here the CDR3 DNA reads TGTGCCAGCAGTTTGGGCAGCAGAAATTCACCCCTCCACTTT.

The rearrangement links TRBV15 to TRBJ1-2; TRBD1 aligns across 8 bases. The germline CDR1 and CDR2 sequences are LNHNV and YYDKDF (reference sequence). This CDR3 region has 14 residues. Trimming took 2 bases from V and 8 from J; bases not matched to a gene: 7. Written as DNA, the CDR3 is TGTGCCACCAGCAGACCTCGGGACAGGCGCGGCTACACCTTC. This translates into CATSRPRDRRGYTF.

The chain carries TRBV3-1 and TRBJ1-2; D unclear. Germline V gene data show CDR1 as LGHDT and CDR2 as YNNKEL (reference sequence). The CDR3 is 13 amino acids. V lost 2 bases to trimming and J lost 8 bases, with 12 bases between them. In DNA form, the CDR3 reads TGTGCCAGCAGCCAATTTGACCTCCGAGGCTACACCTTC. Amino acids: CASSQFDLRGYTF.

The chain recombines TRBV9 with TRBJ1-3, with D perhaps TRBD1 (5 bases). The CDR3 has 15 residues. V was clipped by 0 bases and J by 4 bases, with 11 bases between them. Germline V gene data show CDR1 as SGDLS and CDR2 as YYNGEE. CDR3 sequence: CASSVGPGSGNTIYF. The CDR3 nucleotides are TGTGCCAGCAGCGTAGGCCCAGGGTCAGGAAACACCATATATTTT.

This rearrangement joins TRBV11-2 to TRBJ1-1; no firm D call. CDR3 size: 15 residues. Deletions cut 7 bases from V and 1 base from J, with 16 bases between. The germline CDR1 and CDR2 sequences are SGHAT and FQNNGV. The CDR3 sequence is CASNLGPMGNTEAFF. The CDR3 DNA reads TGTGCCAGCAACCTAGGACCCATGGGGAACACTGAAGCTTTCTTT.

This clonotype was recorded many times. The CDR3 reads CASRSGAGANVLTF. For the CDR3, the DNA is TGTGCCAGCAGATCAGGGGCTGGGGCCAACGTCCTGACTTTC. The chain has TRBV7-2 and TRBJ2-6, with a weak D call TRBD1 (6 bases). From germline, CDR1 is SGHTA and CDR2 FQGNSA. Deletions cut 6 bases from V and 2 bases from J, with 8 bases between. The CDR3 runs 14 residues.

This clonotype was seen once. This chain links TRBV10-3 with TRBJ1-5; D gene unclear. V lost 2 bases and J 11 bases, leaving 4 bases between the germline ends. The CDR3 consists of 10 residues. Germline loops: CDR1 ENHRY, CDR2 SYGVKD. The CDR3 reads CAISERSQHF. The CDR3 region has the DNA TGTGCCATCAGTGAGAGGTCCCAGCATTTT.